One and the same sample provided the 9 T cell receptor beta chains below, sequenced in a study of CD8+ T cells in alopecia areata. Regarding treatment: oral pan-JAK inhibitor, 5-10 mg twice daily. The authors extracted RNA and reverse transcribed it into cDNA as the sequencing template. TCRdb's copy holds only in-frame clones and misses some; the assay was immunoSEQ multiplex PCR. The sample lists around 120,000 clones, around 53% occurring once. The sequences come from CD4+ T cells sorted from blood, collected at week 4, from a patient treated with tofacitinib. The source of these receptors is a human donor with alopecia areata.

This sequence joins TRBV15 and TRBJ2-3, with D unresolved. The V and J ends lost 2 bases and 4 bases respectively, with 4 bases between them. The length of the CDR3 is 12 residues. Per the germline V gene, CDR1 is LNHNV and CDR2 is YYDKDF (reference sequence). The CDR3 sequence: CATSRMADTQYF. CDR3 nucleotide sequence: TGTGCCACCAGCAGAATGGCAGATACGCAGTATTTT.

This clone was seen more than once but under ten times. The CDR3 is CAWTSGTSGSRNEQFF. In DNA form, the CDR3 reads TGTGCCTGGACCTCCGGGACTAGCGGGTCTAGGAATGAGCAGTTCTTC. The chain uses TRBV30 and TRBJ2-1, with TRBD2 identical over 12 bases. Germline V gene data show CDR1 as GTSNPN and CDR2 as SVGIG (reference sequence). V gave up 4 bases and J gave up 7 bases; unmatched junction bases: 11. The CDR3 runs 16 residues.

The V call is TRBV5-1, the J call TRBJ2-5, with D possibly matching TRBD2 (5 bases). CDR3 length equals 13 residues. Trimming pared 4 bases from V and 1 base from J, leaving 8 bases between. Germline V gene sequence: CDR1 SGHRS, CDR2 YFSETQ. The CDR3 here is CASSPGTQETQYF. As DNA, the CDR3 is TGCGCCAGCAGCCCGGGAACCCAAGAGACCCAGTACTTC. The full variable domain, in which reference TRBV5-1 and TRBJ2-5 provide the parts outside the CDR3, is KAGVTQTPRYLIKTRGQQVTLSCSPISGHRSVSWYQQTPGQGLQFLFEYFSETQRNKGNFPGRFSGRQFSNSRSEMNVSTLELGDSALYLCASSPGTQETQYFGPGTRLLVL.

The chain recombines TRBV30 with TRBJ2-3, with D possibly being TRBD1 (5 bases). V lost 7 bases and J 11 bases, leaving 19 bases between the germline ends. The germline V gene encodes CDR1 GTSNPN and CDR2 SVGIG (reference sequence). This CDR3 has 12 residues. The CDR3 spells CASGPQGREQYF. Here the CDR3 DNA reads TGTGCCTCAGGACCCCAGGGCCGAGAGCAGTATTTT.

The CDR3 nucleotides read TGCGCCAGCAGCTTGACAGGGCCTGATGAAAAACTGTTTTTT. This translates into CASSLTGPDEKLFF. V gene TRBV5-1 combines with J gene TRBJ1-4; TRBD1 might be the D (6 bases). This CDR3 has 14 amino acids. Germline CDR1 is SGHRS and CDR2 is YFSETQ. V was cut by 1 base and J by 6 bases, with 10 bases left in between.

The chain has TRBV30 and TRBJ1-6; D call uncertain. The V and J ends lost 3 bases and 8 bases respectively, with 11 bases between them. The CDR3 is 13 amino acids. CDR1 and CDR2 from the germline V gene are GTSNPN and SVGIG (reference sequence). CDR3 residues: CAWRSQEYSPLHF. In nucleotides, the CDR3 is TGTGCCTGGAGATCCCAGGAGTATTCACCCCTCCACTTT.

The chain joins TRBV30 to TRBJ2-2; the D is unclear. Trimming removed 0 bases at V and 5 bases at J, with 7 bases between. CDR3 length: 13 amino acids. CDR1 and CDR2 from the germline V gene are GTSNPN and SVGIG (reference sequence). CDR3: CAWSVRQTGELFF. CDR3 nucleotide sequence: TGTGCCTGGAGTGTACGTCAGACCGGGGAGCTGTTTTTT.

Only a few counts were recorded for this clone. The CDR3 reads CASRRTSGHPTYEQYF. CDR3 sequence (DNA): TGTGCCAGTAGACGGACTAGCGGGCACCCGACCTACGAGCAGTACTTC. The chain combines TRBV19 with TRBJ2-7; 11 bases agree with TRBD2. In germline, CDR1 is LNHDA, CDR2 SQIVND (reference sequence). Losses at the gene ends were 6 bases for V and 2 bases for J; bases not matched to a gene: 9. The CDR3 consists of 16 residues.

This clone turned up a few times. The rearrangement uses TRBV4-2 and TRBJ1-2; 8 bases fit TRBD1. V shed 0 bases and J 2 bases; nucleotides not matched to a gene: 2. This CDR3 comprises 15 residues. Germline CDR1 is LGHNA and CDR2 is YNFKEQ. CDR3 loop: CASSQEGTGNYGYTF. CDR3 nucleotide sequence: TGTGCCAGCAGCCAAGAAGGGACAGGAAACTATGGCTACACCTTC.